This paragraph reports one T cell receptor (beta chain). Sequencing was performed with immunoSEQ multiplex PCR; in TCRdb, only in-frame clones are kept and a portion is missing. The sample carries 150,000 to 200,000 clones, around 90% recorded once. This record comes from a study of control samples from healthy donors and cancer patients. V shed 2 bases and J shed 5 bases, with 10 bases lying between them. CDR3 size: 13 residues. Germline V gene sequence: CDR1 GTSNPN, CDR2 SVGIG (reference sequence). The receptor comes from a man aged 18 to 29 in good health. The chain employs TRBV30 and TRBJ1-5; D is undetermined. The specimen sequenced was blood. For the CDR3, the DNA is TGTGCCTGGAGTAGTGACGTTTATCAGCCCCAGCATTTT. This gives the protein CAWSSDVYQPQHF.